This entry lists 3 T cell receptor beta chains sequenced from one sample in a study of neurological immune-mediated disorders. TCRdb re-derived calls from the 5' RACE reads in MiXCR, one entry per CDR3 protein. The sample consists of tens of thousands of distinct CDR3 sequences, 15% to 20% of them appearing once. What was sequenced was PBMCs. The receptors originated from a middle-aged woman in good health.

The table lists this clonotype with a few counts. The chain is built from TRBV4-3 and TRBJ2-2, with 9 nucleotides matching TRBD1. CDR3 size: 16 residues. J was trimmed by 4 bases and V by 3 bases; bases with no gene match: 6. CDR1 LGHNA and CDR2 YSLEER come from the germline V gene. CDR3 DNA sequence: TGCGCCAGCAGCCAGAGGACAGGGGTTAGCACCGGGGAGCTGTTTTTT. Translation gives CASSQRTGVSTGELFF.

At least ten counts were recorded for this clonotype. V gene TRBV7-2 combines with J gene TRBJ2-5; the match to TRBD1 covers 10 bases. Germline V gives CDR1 SGHTA, CDR2 FQGNSA. V gave up 5 bases and J gave up 2 bases; unmatched junction bases: 2. The CDR3 length is 14 residues. The CDR3 loop is CASSMDRGQETQYF. The DNA for the CDR3 is TGTGCCAGCAGCATGGACAGGGGGCAAGAGACCCAGTACTTC. Full variable domain (outside the CDR3, taken from reference TRBV7-2 and TRBJ2-5): GAGVSQSPSNKVTEKGKDVELRCDPISGHTALYWYRQSLGQGLEFLIYFQGNSAPDKSGLPSDRFSAERTGGSVSTLTIQRTQQEDSAVYLCASSMDRGQETQYFGPGTRLLVL.

This clonotype was seen many times. The CDR3, as DNA: TGTGCCAGCAGCTTAATTGGCGGGGGGGCGTACAATGAGCAGTTCTTC. Amino acid sequence: CASSLIGGGAYNEQFF. The chain couples TRBV7-3 to TRBJ2-1; 9 nucleotides match TRBD2. The CDR3 has 16 residues. Germline V gene lookup returns CDR1 SGHTA and CDR2 FQGTGA. The V segment lost 1 base and the J segment 4 bases; nucleotides outside the gene matches: 5.